The 30 T cell receptor beta chains reported below all come from one sample, sequenced in a study of identical twins. TCRdb ran MiXCR on the 5' RACE reads and lists one entry per CDR3 protein. The profile shows some 630,000 distinct CDR3 sequences, 7.1% of them singletons. The data were also submitted as part of a second study, on yellow fever vaccine responses in identical twins.

The material sequenced was PBMCs. Receptors were obtained from a woman aged 18-30 years in good health.

This clonotype was counted a few times. V gene TRBV6-1 combines with J gene TRBJ2-1, with 8 bases that match TRBD2. J lost 4 bases, V lost 2 bases, and 10 bases had no gene match. The CDR3 sequence is 17 residues long. Germline lookup yields CDR1 MNHNS and CDR2 SASEGT. CDR3 coding DNA: TGTGCCAGCAGTGAAACGGGTCTAGCGGGTTCGTACAATGAGCAGTTCTTC. Its protein is CASSETGLAGSYNEQFF.

DNA for the CDR3: TGCAGTGCTAGAGATGTTGGGGTAGCCGGGAACACCGGGGAGCTGTTTTTT. Translation: CSARDVGVAGNTGELFF. The J gene is TRBJ2-2, the V gene TRBV20-1; D remains unclear. Germline V gene data show CDR1 as DFQATT and CDR2 as SNEGSKA (reference sequence). The CDR3 length is 17 residues. V lost 0 bases and J 1 base, leaving 15 bases between the germline ends.

Ten or more counts support this clonotype. The chain has TRBV9 and TRBJ1-6; the D gene is possibly TRBD1 (5 bases). The CDR3 is made up of 13 amino acids. Trimming pared 3 bases from V and 10 bases from J, leaving 11 bases between. The V gene's germline CDR1 is SGDLS and CDR2 YYNGEE. The CDR3 loop reads CASSAVGGSPLHF. The CDR3 DNA sequence: TGTGCCAGCAGCGCGGTCGGGGGATCACCCCTCCACTTT.

In this sample, this clonotype turned up a few times. V usage is TRBV20-1 and J usage is TRBJ2-1; tentatively, D is TRBD1 (5 bases). With 3 bases removed from V and 7 bases from J, the gap between germline ends came to 16 bases. The CDR3 contains 14 residues. Germline lookup yields CDR1 DFQATT and CDR2 SNEGSKA (reference sequence). CDR3 loop: CSASLRGRANEQFF. CDR3 sequence (DNA): TGCAGTGCTAGCTTAAGGGGCAGGGCTAATGAGCAGTTCTTC.

This clonotype appeared a few times. J is TRBJ2-1 and V is TRBV12-3 or TRBV12-4; TRBD2 matches at 8 bases. The CDR3 is 15 residues long. J lost 6 bases, V lost 1 base, and 5 bases had no gene match. CDR3 loop: CASSLGVLAVNEQFF. Here the CDR3 DNA reads TGTGCCAGCAGTTTAGGTGTACTAGCGGTCAATGAGCAGTTCTTC.

This clonotype has a handful of counts. Germline is not matched at one junction end, which may reflect a read error. This rearrangement joins TRBV12-3 or TRBV12-4 to TRBJ2-1; possibly TRBD2 for D (7 bases). The CDR3 spans 14 residues. In DNA, the CDR3 is TGTGCCAGCACTTTAGGAAGGGGGAGGGGGGAGCAGTTCTTC. This encodes CASTLGRGRGEQFF.

The chain employs TRBV6-1 and TRBJ2-2, with 9 bases identical to TRBD1. Trimming at V came to 6 bases and at J to 7 bases, leaving 6 bases not matched to a gene. This CDR3 region has 14 residues. Germline-derived CDR1 and CDR2 are MNHNS and SASEGT. In DNA form, the CDR3 reads TGTGCCAGCAGCAAACAGGGGGCCGGCGGGGAGCTGTTTTTT. Encoded protein: CASSKQGAGGELFF.

This clonotype was counted at least ten times. V gene TRBV10-3 combines with J gene TRBJ2-7; no reliable D call. The germline V and J ends were trimmed by 3 bases and 2 bases, with 11 bases remaining between them. CDR3 size: 14 residues. Germline V CDR1 and CDR2: ENHRY, SYGVKD. The CDR3 here is CAISESGNPYEQYF. The CDR3 region has the DNA TGTGCCATCAGTGAATCAGGCAACCCCTACGAGCAGTACTTC.

This clonotype was seen more than once but under ten times. The V and J genes are TRBV24-1 and TRBJ2-1, with D possibly being TRBD1 or TRBD2 (6 bases each). This CDR3 spans 15 amino acids. Deletions cut 0 bases from V and 7 bases from J, with 12 bases between. Germline CDR1 reads KGHDR; CDR2 reads SFDVKD. As DNA, the CDR3 is TGTGCCACCAGTGATTTGCAAGGGGGACTTAATGAGCAGTTCTTC. This sequence encodes CATSDLQGGLNEQFF.

In this sample, this clonotype turned up many times. The chain uses TRBV14 and TRBJ2-7; D unresolved. V lost 1 base and J 6 bases, leaving 7 bases between the germline ends. The germline gives CDR1 SGHDN, CDR2 FVKESK. The CDR3 has 12 residues. The CDR3 is CASSQATAEQYF. The CDR3 nucleotides are TGTGCCAGCAGCCAAGCCACAGCCGAGCAGTACTTC.

There are many counts of this clonotype. The chain employs TRBV29-1 and TRBJ1-2; D not resolved. From germline, CDR1 is SQVTM and CDR2 ANQGSEA. Deletions cut 7 bases from V and 1 base from J, with 10 bases between. This CDR3 is built from 12 residues. CDR3 loop: CSAWPSNYGYTF. The CDR3 DNA sequence: TGCAGCGCATGGCCCAGTAACTATGGCTACACCTTC.

This clonotype came up a few times. J is TRBJ2-7 and V is TRBV29-1, with unresolved D. CDR1 and CDR2 from the germline V gene are SQVTM and ANQGSEA. The CDR3 sequence is 12 residues long. Trimming shortened V by 6 bases and J by 0 bases, and 9 bases separated the two germline ends. CDR3 residues: CSVLKGSYEQYF. In nucleotides, the CDR3 is TGCAGCGTCCTGAAGGGCTCCTACGAGCAGTACTTC.

There are a few counts of this clonotype. The chain couples TRBV11-3 to TRBJ2-5; the D is unclear. This CDR3 comprises 15 residues. Germline V gene lookup returns CDR1 SGHNT and CDR2 YENEEA. Trimming left V 1 base short and J 0 bases short, with 9 bases between. The CDR3 coding sequence is TGTGCCAGCAGCTTAGTTGAGGTTTACCAAGAGACCCAGTACTTC. Translated: CASSLVEVYQETQYF. Based on the CDR3 plus reference TRBV11-3 and TRBJ2-5, the full variable domain is EAGVVQSPRYKIIEKKQPVAFWCNPISGHNTLYWYLQNLGQGPELLIRYENEEAVDDSQLPKDRFSAERLKGVDSTLKIQPAELGDSAVYLCASSLVEVYQETQYFGPGTRLLVL.

Worth noting for this clonotype: The CDR3 does not close with the conserved phenylalanine or tryptophan, likely indicating a read error. The chain links TRBV10-3 to TRBJ2-1; 8 positions match TRBD1. This CDR3 has 16 residues. V shed 4 bases and J 4 bases; nucleotides not matched to a gene: 9. Germline V gene data show CDR1 as ENHRY and CDR2 as SYGVKD. CDR3 protein: CAISGVPRDRYNEQFL. CDR3 bases: TGTGCCATCAGTGGGGTCCCCCGGGACAGGTACAATGAGCAGTTCCTC.

This clonotype was seen at least ten times. The chain recombines TRBV6-1 with TRBJ2-1, with 9 nucleotides matching TRBD1. Trimming at V came to 1 base and at J to 3 bases, leaving 4 bases not matched to a gene. CDR1 MNHNS and CDR2 SASEGT come from the germline V gene. This CDR3 has 16 residues. In nucleotides, the CDR3 is TGTGCCAGCAGTGAAGTGGGGACAGGGTTCTACAATGAGCAGTTCTTC. Its protein is CASSEVGTGFYNEQFF.

In the case of this clonotype: Since a much larger clone is just one base distant, this may be a read error. The chain links TRBV5-1 to TRBJ2-3, with D tentatively TRBD2 (6 bases). The CDR3 loop spans 15 amino acids. Germline V gene lookup returns CDR1 SGHRS and CDR2 YFSETQ. CDR3 loop: CTSSLEGLSTDTQYF. CDR3 sequence (DNA): TGCACCAGCAGCTTGGAGGGACTGAGCACAGATACGCAGTATTTT.

The rearrangement uses TRBV6-2 or TRBV6-3 and TRBJ1-5, with 8 bases matching TRBD1. V lost 6 bases to trimming and J lost 7 bases; unmatched junction nucleotides: 11. Germline V gene lookup returns CDR1 MNHEY and CDR2 SVGEGT. The CDR3 has 15 amino acids. In nucleotides, the CDR3 is TGTGCCAGCAGCAATTCCGGACAGGGCGGGCAGCCCCAGCATTTT. Amino acid sequence: CASSNSGQGGQPQHF.

This sequence joins TRBV10-3 and TRBJ1-5, with a tentative D call TRBD1 (6 bases). The ends were cut back, 4 bases at V and 10 bases at J, with 20 bases in the middle. This CDR3 comprises 15 residues. Looked up from germline, CDR1 is ENHRY and CDR2 is SYGVKD. The CDR3, as DNA: TGTGCCATCAGTGGAGATCGGGGGGGCGGCTTCCCCCAGCATTTT. Amino acids: CAISGDRGGGFPQHF.

This clonotype came up many times. This chain links TRBV29-1 with TRBJ2-2; D perhaps matches TRBD2 (6 bases). V lost 2 bases and J lost 6, with 13 bases in between. Germline V CDR1 and CDR2: SQVTM, ANQGSEA. This CDR3 has 14 amino acids. The CDR3 loop reads CSVEKGGTAGELFF. The CDR3 DNA sequence: TGCAGCGTTGAAAAGGGCGGGACGGCCGGGGAGCTGTTTTTT.

The V gene is TRBV15, the J gene TRBJ2-7; 8 bases line up with TRBD2. The ends lost 5 bases at V and 3 bases at J; junction bases unmatched: 3. CDR3 length equals 13 residues. Germline V gene lookup returns CDR1 LNHNV and CDR2 YYDKDF (reference sequence). In DNA, the CDR3 is TGTGCCACCAGCGGTAGCGGGATCTACGAGCAGTACTTC. It encodes CATSGSGIYEQYF.

This clonotype was picked up many times. The chain links TRBV24-1 to TRBJ1-5; no definite D call. The CDR3 has 14 residues. Germline values: CDR1 KGHDR, CDR2 SFDVKD. With 0 bases removed from V and 2 bases from J, the gap between germline ends came to 4 bases. The CDR3 DNA sequence: TGTGCCACCAGTGATTTGCCAGGCAATCAGCCCCAGCATTTT. Its protein product is CATSDLPGNQPQHF.

This chain links TRBV6-5 with TRBJ2-4; perhaps TRBD1 as D (6 bases). The CDR3 runs to 11 residues. Germline V lookup: CDR1 MNHEY, CDR2 SVGAGI. V was cut by 2 bases and J by 11 bases, with 7 bases left in between. CDR3 sequence: CASSYQGFQYF. Written as DNA, the CDR3 is TGTGCCAGCAGTTACCAGGGGTTTCAGTACTTC.

In its sample, this clonotype was seen a few times. The rearrangement joins TRBV12-3 or TRBV12-4 to TRBJ2-3; 10 bases are a match to TRBD2. V was clipped by 2 bases and J by 0 bases; unmatched bases: 8. The CDR3 spans 18 residues. The CDR3 sequence: CASSLPLTSGASTDTQYF. In nucleotides, the CDR3 is TGTGCCAGCAGTTTACCCCTCACTAGCGGGGCGAGCACAGATACGCAGTATTTT.

The chain is built from TRBV5-1 and TRBJ1-1, with a tentative D call TRBD1 (5 bases). The V gene lost 0 bases and the J gene lost 4 bases, with 13 bases spanning the gap. The CDR3 covers 15 residues. Germline lookup yields CDR1 SGHRS and CDR2 YFSETQ. In DNA, the CDR3 is TGCGCCAGCAGCTTGGGCAGCGGGGCGGGCACTGAAGCTTTCTTT. It is translated as CASSLGSGAGTEAFF.

The V gene is TRBV21-1, the J gene TRBJ2-5; the table assigns TRBD2, which was not confirmed against the DNA. TRBV21-1 has pseudogene status. This CDR3 region has 16 residues. The CDR3 DNA reads TGTGCCAGCAGCAAGGGGAGTTGGCGGGAGGGAGAGACCCAGTACTTC. Translation gives CASSKGSWREGETQYF.

This chain uses TRBV20-1 with TRBJ2-1; TRBD2 matches 10 bases. The CDR3 has 14 residues. Per germline, CDR1 DFQATT and CDR2 SNEGSKA (reference sequence). J was trimmed by 5 bases and V by 5 bases; bases with no gene match: 6. The CDR3 sequence: CSALPLAGDNEQFF. As DNA, the CDR3 is TGCAGTGCTCTCCCCCTAGCGGGAGACAATGAGCAGTTCTTC.

The chain joins TRBV11-2 to TRBJ2-5; the D gene could be TRBD1 or TRBD2 (5 bases each). The V end lost 0 bases, the J end lost 5 bases, and 13 bases lay between the germline ends. The CDR3 spans 15 residues. The germline CDR1 and CDR2 sequences are SGHAT and FQNNGV. The CDR3 nucleotides read TGTGCCAGCAGCTTAGACACCGGGACGAGGGAGACCCAGTACTTC. It is translated as CASSLDTGTRETQYF.

This clonotype occurred many times. This chain uses TRBV20-1 with TRBJ1-5, with 9 positions matching TRBD1. Germline assignment: CDR1 DFQATT and CDR2 SNEGSKA (reference sequence). V gave up 6 bases and J gave up 4 bases; unmatched junction bases: 7. CDR3 length: 14 residues. DNA for the CDR3: TGCAGTGCCGGGAGGACAGGGGAAAATCAGCCCCAGCATTTT. Encoded protein: CSAGRTGENQPQHF.

The J gene is TRBJ2-3, the V gene TRBV7-9, with TRBD2 matching over 10 bases. V shed 5 bases, J shed 5 bases, and the junction held 4 bases outside the gene matches. The CDR3 covers 14 residues. CDR1 and CDR2 from the germline V gene are SEHNR and FQNEAQ (reference sequence). Here the CDR3 reads CASSRAGGGDTQYF. CDR3 nucleotide sequence: TGTGCCAGCAGCCGAGCGGGGGGGGGAGATACGCAGTATTTT. The complete variable domain, with remaining parts taken from reference TRBV7-9 and TRBJ2-3, reads DTGVSQNPRHKITKRGQNVTFRCDPISEHNRLYWYRQTLGQGPEFLTYFQNEAQLEKSRLLSDRFSAERPKGSFSTLEIQRTEQGDSAMYLCASSRAGGGDTQYFGPGTRLTVL.

The chain employs TRBV2 and TRBJ2-7, with D possibly being TRBD2 (6 bases). This CDR3 contains 12 residues. From germline, CDR1 is SNHLY and CDR2 FYNNEI. The V end lost 11 bases, the J end lost 3 bases, and 14 bases lay between the germline ends. DNA of the CDR3: TGTGCCGCAGAAGGGACTTTCTACGAGCAGTACGTC. Protein sequence: CAAEGTFYEQYV.